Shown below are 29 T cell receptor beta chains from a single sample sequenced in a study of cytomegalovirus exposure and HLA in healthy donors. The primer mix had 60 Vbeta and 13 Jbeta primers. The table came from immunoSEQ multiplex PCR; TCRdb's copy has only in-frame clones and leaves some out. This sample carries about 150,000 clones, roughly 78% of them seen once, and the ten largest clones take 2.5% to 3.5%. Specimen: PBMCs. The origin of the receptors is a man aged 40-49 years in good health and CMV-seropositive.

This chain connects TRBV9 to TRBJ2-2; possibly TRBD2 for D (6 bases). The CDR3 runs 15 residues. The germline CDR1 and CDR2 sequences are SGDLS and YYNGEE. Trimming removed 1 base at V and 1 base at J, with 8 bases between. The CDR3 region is CASSVRRENTGELFF. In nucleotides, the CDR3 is TGTGCCAGCAGCGTAAGGAGGGAGAACACCGGGGAGCTGTTTTTT.

This chain's CDR3 is CASSPGQGNYGYTF. The CDR3 bases are TGTGCCAGCAGTCCGGGACAGGGGAACTATGGCTACACCTTC. The rearrangement links TRBV28 to TRBJ1-2; 10 bases match TRBD1. Per the germline V gene, CDR1 is MDHEN and CDR2 is SYDVKM. The CDR3 consists of 14 residues. V trimming: 5 bases; J trimming: 2 bases; junction bases outside the gene matches: 2.

This chain's CDR3 is CASSGGWLYF. The CDR3 bases are TGTGCCAGCAGTGGGGGCTGGCTGTACTTC. This rearrangement joins TRBV2 to TRBJ2-7; D may be TRBD1 (5 bases). Germline CDR1 reads SNHLY; CDR2 reads FYNNEI. The CDR3 extends over 10 amino acids. The V end lost 4 bases, the J end lost 12 bases, and 10 bases lay between the germline ends.

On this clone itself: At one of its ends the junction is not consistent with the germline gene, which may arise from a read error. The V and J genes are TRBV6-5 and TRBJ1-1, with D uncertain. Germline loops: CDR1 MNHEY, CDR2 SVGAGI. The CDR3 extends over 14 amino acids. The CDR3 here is CAGSSPVGNTEAFF. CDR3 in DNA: TGTGCCGGCAGTTCTCCAGTTGGGAACACTGAAGCTTTCTTT.

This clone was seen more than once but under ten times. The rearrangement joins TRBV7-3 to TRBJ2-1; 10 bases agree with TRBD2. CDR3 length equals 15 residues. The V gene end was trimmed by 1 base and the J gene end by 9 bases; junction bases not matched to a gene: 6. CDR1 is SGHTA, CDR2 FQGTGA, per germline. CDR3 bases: TGTGCCAGCAGCTTAAGGGCTAGCGGGAGAAGTGAGCAGTTCTTC. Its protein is CASSLRASGRSEQFF.

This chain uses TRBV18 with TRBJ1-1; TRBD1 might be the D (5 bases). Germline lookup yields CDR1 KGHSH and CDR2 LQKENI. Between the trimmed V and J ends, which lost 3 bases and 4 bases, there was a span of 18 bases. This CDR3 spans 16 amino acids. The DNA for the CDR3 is TGTGCCAGCTCACCGGTAGGGTCGGGGGTAGTCACTGAAGCTTTCTTT. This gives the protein CASSPVGSGVVTEAFF.

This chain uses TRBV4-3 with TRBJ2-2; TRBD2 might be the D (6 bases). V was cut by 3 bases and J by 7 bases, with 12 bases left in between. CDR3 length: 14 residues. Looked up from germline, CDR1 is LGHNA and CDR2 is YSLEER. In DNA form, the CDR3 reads TGCGCCAGCAGCCACGACCAGGGAGGCGGGGAGCTGTTTTTT. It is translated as CASSHDQGGGELFF.

The CDR3 here is CASSSLPQSGGRTEAFF. The CDR3 DNA sequence: TGTGCCAGCAGTTCACTCCCCCAGTCAGGGGGGCGGACTGAAGCTTTCTTT. The rearrangement uses TRBV28 and TRBJ1-1, with 7 bases identical to TRBD1. Germline CDR1 and CDR2: MDHEN and SYDVKM. This CDR3 is built from 17 residues. J lost 5 bases, V lost 4 bases, and 16 bases had no gene match.

The CDR3 reads CASSSVGDRAYEQYF. The CDR3 DNA is TGTGCCAGCAGCTCGGTGGGGGACAGAGCCTACGAGCAGTACTTC. The rearrangement links TRBV5-8 to TRBJ2-7, with TRBD1 identical over 7 bases. Per germline, CDR1 SGHTS and CDR2 YDEGEE. The CDR3 is made up of 15 amino acids. V dropped 3 bases and J dropped 2; count of bases not matched to a gene: 8.

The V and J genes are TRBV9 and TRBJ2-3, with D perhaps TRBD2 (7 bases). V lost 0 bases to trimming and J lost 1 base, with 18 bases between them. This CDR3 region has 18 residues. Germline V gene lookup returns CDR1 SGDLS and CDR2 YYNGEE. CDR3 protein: CASSVGEGGGGRTDTQYF. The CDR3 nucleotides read TGTGCCAGCAGCGTAGGGGAGGGGGGGGGCGGGCGCACAGATACGCAGTATTTT.

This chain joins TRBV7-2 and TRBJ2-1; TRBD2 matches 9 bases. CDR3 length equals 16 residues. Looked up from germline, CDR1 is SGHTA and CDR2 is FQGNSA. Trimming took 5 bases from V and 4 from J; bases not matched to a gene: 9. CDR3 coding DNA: TGTGCCAGCAGCCCTTCCGGGACTAGCCCTTACAATGAGCAGTTCTTC. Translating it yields CASSPSGTSPYNEQFF.

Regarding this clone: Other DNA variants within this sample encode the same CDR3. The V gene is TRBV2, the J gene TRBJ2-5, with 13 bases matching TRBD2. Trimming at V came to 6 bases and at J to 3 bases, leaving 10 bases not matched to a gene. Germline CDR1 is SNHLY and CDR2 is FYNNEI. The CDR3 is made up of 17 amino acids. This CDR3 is CASSLRTSGSFKETQYF. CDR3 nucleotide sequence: TGTGCCAGCAGCCTCCGGACTAGCGGGAGTTTTAAAGAGACCCAGTACTTC.

CDR3 loop: CATSRDDPLAGENEQFF. Here the CDR3 DNA reads TGTGCCACCAGCAGAGATGATCCACTAGCGGGAGAAAATGAGCAGTTCTTC. The chain combines TRBV15 with TRBJ2-1, with 11 bases lining up with TRBD2. The germline CDR1 and CDR2 sequences are LNHNV and YYDKDF (reference sequence). This CDR3 is 17 amino acids long. V was pared by 0 bases and J by 7 bases, with 8 bases of the junction left unmatched.

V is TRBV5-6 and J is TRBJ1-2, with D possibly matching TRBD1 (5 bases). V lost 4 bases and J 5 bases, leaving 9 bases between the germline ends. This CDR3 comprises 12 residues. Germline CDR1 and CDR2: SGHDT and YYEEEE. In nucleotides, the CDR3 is TGTGCCAGCAGCAAGACAGATTATGGCTACACCTTC. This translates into CASSKTDYGYTF.

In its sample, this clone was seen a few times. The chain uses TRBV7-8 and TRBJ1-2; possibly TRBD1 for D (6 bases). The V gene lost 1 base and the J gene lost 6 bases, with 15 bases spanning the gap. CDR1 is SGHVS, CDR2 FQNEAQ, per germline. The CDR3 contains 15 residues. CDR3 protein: CASSLEGGIKNGYTF. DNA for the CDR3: TGTGCCAGCAGCTTAGAAGGGGGAATAAAGAATGGCTACACCTTC. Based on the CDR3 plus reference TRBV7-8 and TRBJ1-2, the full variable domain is GAGVSQSPRYKVAKRGQDVALRCDPISGHVSLFWYQQALGQGPEFLTYFQNEAQLDKSGLPSDRFFAERPEGSVSTLKIQRTQQEDSAVYLCASSLEGGIKNGYTFGSGTRLTVV.

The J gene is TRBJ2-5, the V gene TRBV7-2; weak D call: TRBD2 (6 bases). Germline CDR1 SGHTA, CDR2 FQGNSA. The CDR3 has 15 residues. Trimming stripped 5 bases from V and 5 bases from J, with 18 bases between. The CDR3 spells CASSSRDLVGETQYF. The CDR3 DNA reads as TGTGCCAGCAGCAGCCGGGACTTAGTCGGGGAGACCCAGTACTTC.

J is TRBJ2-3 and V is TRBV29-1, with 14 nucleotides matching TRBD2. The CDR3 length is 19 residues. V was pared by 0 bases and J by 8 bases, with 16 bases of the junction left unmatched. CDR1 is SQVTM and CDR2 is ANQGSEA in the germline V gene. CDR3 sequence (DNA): TGCAGCGTTGAAGATCCTATGTCCGGACTAGCGGGAGGTGGGGGTACGCAGTATTTT. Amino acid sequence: CSVEDPMSGLAGGGGTQYF.

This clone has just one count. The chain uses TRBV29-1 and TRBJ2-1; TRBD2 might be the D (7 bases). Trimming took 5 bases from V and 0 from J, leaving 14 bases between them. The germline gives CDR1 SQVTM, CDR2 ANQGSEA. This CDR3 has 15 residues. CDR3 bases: TGCAGCGTTACGGGTGGGGGGGCCTCCTACAATGAGCAGTTCTTC. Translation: CSVTGGGASYNEQFF.

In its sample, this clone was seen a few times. CDR3 in amino acids: CASSPLRAGERYNEQFF. For the CDR3, the DNA is TGCGCCAGCAGCCCCCTGCGGGCGGGAGAACGTTACAATGAGCAGTTCTTC. The chain uses TRBV4-1 and TRBJ2-1; 7 nucleotides match TRBD2. The CDR3 runs 17 residues. The germline CDR1 and CDR2 sequences are MGHRA and YSYEKL. V lost 4 bases, J lost 4 bases, and 13 bases stayed unmatched.

CDR3 coding DNA: TGCGCCAGCAGCCAAGAAGGGGGGGGTGACTACGAGCAGTACTTC. Protein product: CASSQEGGGDYEQYF. This chain connects TRBV4-1 to TRBJ2-7, with a tentative D call TRBD2 (7 bases). From germline, CDR1 is MGHRA and CDR2 YSYEKL. With 0 bases removed from V and 3 bases from J, the gap between germline ends came to 12 bases. This CDR3 has 15 residues.

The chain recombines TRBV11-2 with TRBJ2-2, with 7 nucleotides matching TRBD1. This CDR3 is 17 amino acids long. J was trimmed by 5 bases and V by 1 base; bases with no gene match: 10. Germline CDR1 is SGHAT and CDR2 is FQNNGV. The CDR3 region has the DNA TGTGCCAGCAGCTTAGGGGCCGGGACAGCCCGTACCGGGGAGCTGTTTTTT. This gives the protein CASSLGAGTARTGELFF.

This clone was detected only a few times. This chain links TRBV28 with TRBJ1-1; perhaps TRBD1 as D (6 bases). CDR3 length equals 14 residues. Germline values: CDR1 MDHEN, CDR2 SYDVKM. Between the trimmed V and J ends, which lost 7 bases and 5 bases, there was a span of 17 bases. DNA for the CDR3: TGTGCCAGCAAAAAAGGGCAGGGGAGTACTGAAGCTTTCTTT. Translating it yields CASKKGQGSTEAFF. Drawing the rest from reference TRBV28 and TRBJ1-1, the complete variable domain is DVKVTQSSRYLVKRTGEKVFLECVQDMDHENMFWYRQDPGLGLRLIYFSYDVKMKEKGDIPEGYSVSREKKERFSLILESASTNQTSMYLCASKKGQGSTEAFFGQGTRLTVV.

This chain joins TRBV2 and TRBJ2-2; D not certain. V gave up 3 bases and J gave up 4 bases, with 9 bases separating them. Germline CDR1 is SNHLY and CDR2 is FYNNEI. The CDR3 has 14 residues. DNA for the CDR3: TGTGCCAGCAGTGATTACAGAAGCACCGGGGAGCTGTTTTTT. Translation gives CASSDYRSTGELFF. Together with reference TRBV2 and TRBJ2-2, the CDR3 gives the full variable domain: EPEVTQTPSHQVTQMGQEVILRCVPISNHLYFYWYRQILGQKVEFLVSFYNNEISEKSEIFDDQFSVERPDGSNFTLKIRSTKLEDSAMYFCASSDYRSTGELFFGEGSRLTVL.

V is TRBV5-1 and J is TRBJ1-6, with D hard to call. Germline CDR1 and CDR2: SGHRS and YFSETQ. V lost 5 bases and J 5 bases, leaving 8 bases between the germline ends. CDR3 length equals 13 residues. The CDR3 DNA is TGCGCCAGCAGTTTTCCGGATAATTCACCCCTCCACTTT. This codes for CASSFPDNSPLHF. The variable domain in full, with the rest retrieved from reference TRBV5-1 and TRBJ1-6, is KAGVTQTPRYLIKTRGQQVTLSCSPISGHRSVSWYQQTPGQGLQFLFEYFSETQRNKGNFPGRFSGRQFSNSRSEMNVSTLELGDSALYLCASSFPDNSPLHFGNGTRLTVT.

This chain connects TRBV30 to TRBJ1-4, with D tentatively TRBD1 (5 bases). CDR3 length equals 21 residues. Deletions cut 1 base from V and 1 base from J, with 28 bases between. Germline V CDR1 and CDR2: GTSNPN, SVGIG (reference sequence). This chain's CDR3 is CAWSGALWGLRGDETNEKLFF. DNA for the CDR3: TGTGCCTGGAGTGGGGCACTCTGGGGACTGAGGGGTGACGAAACTAATGAAAAACTGTTTTTT. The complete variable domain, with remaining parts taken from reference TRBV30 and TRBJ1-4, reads SQTIHQWPATLVQPVGSPLSLECTVEGTSNPNLYWYRQAAGRGLQLLFYSVGIGQISSEVPQNLSASRPQDRQFILSSKKLLLSDSGFYLCAWSGALWGLRGDETNEKLFFGSGTQLSVL.

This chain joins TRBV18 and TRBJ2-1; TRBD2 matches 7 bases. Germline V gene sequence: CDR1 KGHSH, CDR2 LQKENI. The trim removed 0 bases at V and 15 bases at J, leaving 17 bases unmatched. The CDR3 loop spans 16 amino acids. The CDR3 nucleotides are TGTGCCAGCTCACCACCTGGCGGAGCGGGATATGGGGATGGGTTCTTC. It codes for CASSPPGGAGYGDGFF.

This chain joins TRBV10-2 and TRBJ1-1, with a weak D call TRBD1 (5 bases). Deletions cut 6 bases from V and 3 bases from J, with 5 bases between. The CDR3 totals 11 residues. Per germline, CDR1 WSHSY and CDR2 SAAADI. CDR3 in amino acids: CASRQDTEAFF. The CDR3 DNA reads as TGCGCCAGCAGACAGGACACTGAAGCTTTCTTT.

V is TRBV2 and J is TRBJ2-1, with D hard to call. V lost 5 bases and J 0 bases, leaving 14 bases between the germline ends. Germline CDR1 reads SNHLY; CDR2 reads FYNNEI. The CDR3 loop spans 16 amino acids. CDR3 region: CASSSSTASSYNEQFF. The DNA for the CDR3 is TGTGCCAGCAGTAGCTCTACCGCGAGCTCCTACAATGAGCAGTTCTTC.

The CDR3 here is CASSIPRGGRAYNEQFF. CDR3 coding DNA: TGTGCCAGTAGTATCCCCCGGGGGGGGAGGGCCTACAATGAGCAGTTCTTC. The genes are TRBV19 and TRBJ2-1; the match to TRBD2 covers 8 bases. V shed 3 bases, J shed 2 bases, and the junction held 9 bases outside the gene matches. This CDR3 region has 17 residues. The germline V gene encodes CDR1 LNHDA and CDR2 SQIVND (reference sequence).